This T cell receptor beta chain was retrieved from a study of cytomegalovirus exposure and HLA in healthy donors. About the study: Around 80 million unique TCR sequences came from HLA-typed donors in an early release. Study findings and constraints: It is likely that the observed cluster of highly shared sequence variants was a sequencing artifact. Most of the CMV-associated TCR beta chains (in a later analysis) appeared to be HLA-restricted.

The CDR3 consists of 16 residues. V gave up 1 base and J gave up 7 bases; unmatched junction bases: 7. Looked up from germline, CDR1 is LGHNA and CDR2 is YNFKEQ. Amplification used 60 Vbeta primers and 13 Jbeta primers. The repertoire was sequenced with immunoSEQ multiplex PCR; TCRdb's copy has only in-frame clones and lacks some. Of under 200,000 clones listed, 77% are singletons. This clone was counted a single time. Its specificity is unknown. Source material: PBMCs. The sequence was collected from a middle-aged woman in good health and CMV-seropositive. The V and J genes are TRBV4-2 and TRBJ2-1; the match to TRBD1 covers 10 bases. The CDR3 DNA reads TGTGCCAGCAGCCAAGGACAGGGGGCAGTATCGAATGAGCAGTTCTTC. Amino acid sequence: CASSQGQGAVSNEQFF.